This passage covers 11 T cell receptor beta chains from one sample sequenced in a study of OX40 agonist ivuxolimab in advanced cancers. Assay used: immunoSEQ multiplex PCR; TCRdb lists only in-frame clones, some missing. The sample has some 55,000 clones; more than 75% are singletons. Specimen: CD4+ or CD8+ T cells sorted from blood, collected in a trial of the OX40 agonist ivuxolimab. All receptors derive from an adult with an advanced solid tumor such as melanoma, head and neck, liver or kidney cancer.

V is TRBV7-9 and J is TRBJ1-2; 9 bases line up with TRBD1. The CDR3 consists of 14 residues. After removal of 4 bases from V and 8 bases from J, the junction contained 8 bases not matched to a gene. Germline-derived CDR1 and CDR2 are SEHNR and FQNEAQ (reference sequence). CDR3 loop: CASSSYRGLGGYTF. As DNA, the CDR3 is TGTGCCAGCAGCTCCTACAGGGGGCTTGGCGGCTACACCTTC.

V and J are TRBV30 and TRBJ2-1; 10 bases are shared with TRBD2. This CDR3 has 15 residues. J lost 10 bases, V lost 3 bases, and 12 bases had no gene match. The germline V gene encodes CDR1 GTSNPN and CDR2 SVGIG (reference sequence). CDR3 DNA sequence: TGTGCCTGGAGCACTAACCTAGCGGGAGAGGGGGAGCAGTTCTTC. Its protein is CAWSTNLAGEGEQFF.

The J gene is TRBJ1-2, the V gene TRBV28; 7 nucleotides agree with TRBD1. V lost 3 bases and J lost 3; bases outside the gene matches: 4. Germline V CDR1 and CDR2: MDHEN, SYDVKM. This CDR3 region has 14 residues. The CDR3 reads CASSFTTGHYGYTF. The CDR3 nucleotides read TGTGCCAGCAGTTTTACGACAGGGCACTATGGCTACACCTTC.

J is TRBJ1-2 and V is TRBV9; D is undetermined. Germline V gives CDR1 SGDLS, CDR2 YYNGEE. This CDR3 has 13 amino acids. Trimming took 3 bases from V and 2 from J, leaving 8 bases between them. CDR3 nucleotide sequence: TGTGCCAGCAGCGAACCCCCCAACTATGGCTACACCTTC. Encoded protein: CASSEPPNYGYTF.

The chain carries TRBV5-3 and TRBJ2-3; the match to TRBD1 covers 10 bases. TRBV5-3 is given ORF status, its function remaining uncertain. This CDR3 region has 17 residues. V shed 3 bases and J 3 bases; nucleotides not matched to a gene: 10. CDR3 in amino acids: CARSSPGTGVWTDTQYF. As DNA, the CDR3 is TGTGCCAGAAGCTCACCCGGGACAGGGGTTTGGACAGATACGCAGTATTTT.

DNA of the CDR3: TGTGCTAGTGGTTTGGAGCGGGGGTATTTCCACGAGCAGTACTTC. This encodes CASGLERGYFHEQYF. The V gene is TRBV12-5, the J gene TRBJ2-7; TRBD2 aligns across 8 bases. CDR1 and CDR2 from the germline V gene are LGHNT and FRNRAP. V shed 1 base and J 5 bases; nucleotides not matched to a gene: 7. The length of the CDR3 is 15 residues.

The gene calls are TRBV11-3 and TRBJ2-1; tentative D call: TRBD2 (6 bases). V gave up 3 bases and J gave up 1 base, with 7 bases separating them. CDR1 is SGHNT and CDR2 is YENEEA in the germline V gene. This CDR3 region has 14 residues. Written as DNA, the CDR3 is TGTGCCAGCAGCTTGGGGGGTTCCTACAATGAGCAGTTCTTC. Protein sequence: CASSLGGSYNEQFF.

This clone was detected once. The chain combines TRBV27 with TRBJ2-3; 8 bases match TRBD1. CDR1 and CDR2 from the germline V gene are MNHEY and SMNVEV (reference sequence). The CDR3 runs 15 residues. The trim removed 6 bases at V and 3 bases at J, leaving 8 bases unmatched. The CDR3, as DNA: TGTGCCAGCAGAGCCCGACAGGGGCATACAGATACGCAGTATTTT. Amino acids: CASRARQGHTDTQYF.

The CDR3 sequence is CASSISHRQSAEAFF. The CDR3 nucleotides are TGTGCCAGTAGTATATCCCACCGGCAGAGCGCTGAAGCTTTCTTT. The chain recombines TRBV19 with TRBJ1-1; D gene uncertain. Trimming shortened V by 2 bases and J by 6 bases, and 16 bases separated the two germline ends. The CDR3 totals 15 residues. CDR1 and CDR2 (germline): LNHDA, SQIVND (reference sequence).

The genes are TRBV11-2 and TRBJ2-2, with D unresolved. The CDR3 totals 14 residues. The V end lost 3 bases, the J end lost 6 bases, and 11 bases lay between the germline ends. Germline CDR1 is SGHAT and CDR2 is FQNNGV. CDR3 loop: CASSLDGWAGELFF. The CDR3, as DNA: TGTGCCAGCAGCTTGGACGGCTGGGCCGGGGAGCTGTTTTTT.

The CDR3 nucleotides read TGTGCCAGCAGCCAATTCTACGAGCAGTACTTC. As protein: CASSQFYEQYF. The chain links TRBV14 to TRBJ2-7, with no clear D. Trimming cost V 2 bases and J 3 bases, with 2 bases left between them. The germline CDR1 and CDR2 sequences are SGHDN and FVKESK. The CDR3 has 11 amino acids.